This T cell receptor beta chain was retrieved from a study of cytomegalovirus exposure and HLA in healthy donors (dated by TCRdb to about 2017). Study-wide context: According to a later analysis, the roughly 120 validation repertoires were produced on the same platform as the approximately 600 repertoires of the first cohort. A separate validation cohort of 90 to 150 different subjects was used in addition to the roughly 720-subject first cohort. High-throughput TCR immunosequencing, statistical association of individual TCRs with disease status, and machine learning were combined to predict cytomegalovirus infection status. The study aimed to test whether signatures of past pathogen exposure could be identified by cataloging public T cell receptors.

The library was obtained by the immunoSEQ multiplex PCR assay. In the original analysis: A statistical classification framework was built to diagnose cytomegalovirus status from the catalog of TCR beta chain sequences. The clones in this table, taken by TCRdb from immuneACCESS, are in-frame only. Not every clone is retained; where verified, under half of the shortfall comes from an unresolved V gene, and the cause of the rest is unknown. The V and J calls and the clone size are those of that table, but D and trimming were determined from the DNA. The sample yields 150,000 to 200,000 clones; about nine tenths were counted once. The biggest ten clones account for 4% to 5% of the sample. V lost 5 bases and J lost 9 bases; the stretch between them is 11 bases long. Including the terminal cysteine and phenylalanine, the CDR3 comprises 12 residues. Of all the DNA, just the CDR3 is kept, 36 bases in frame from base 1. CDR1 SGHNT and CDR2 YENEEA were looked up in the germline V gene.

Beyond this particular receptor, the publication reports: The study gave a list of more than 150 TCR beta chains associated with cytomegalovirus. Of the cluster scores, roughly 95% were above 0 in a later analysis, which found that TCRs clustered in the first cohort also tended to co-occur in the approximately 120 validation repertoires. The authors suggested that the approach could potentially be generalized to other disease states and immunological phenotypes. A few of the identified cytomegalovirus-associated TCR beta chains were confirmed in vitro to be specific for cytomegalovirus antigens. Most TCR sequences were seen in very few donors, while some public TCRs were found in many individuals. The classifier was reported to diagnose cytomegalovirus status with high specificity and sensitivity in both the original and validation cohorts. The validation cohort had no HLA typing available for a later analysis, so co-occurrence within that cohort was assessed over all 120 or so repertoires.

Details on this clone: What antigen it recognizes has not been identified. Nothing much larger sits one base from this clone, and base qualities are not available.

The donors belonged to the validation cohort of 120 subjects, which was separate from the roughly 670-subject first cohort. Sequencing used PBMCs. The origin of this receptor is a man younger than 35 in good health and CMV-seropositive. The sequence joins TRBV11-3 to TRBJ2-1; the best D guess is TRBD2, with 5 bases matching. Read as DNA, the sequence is TGTGCCAGCAGCCCGGACTGGGGTGAGCAGTTCTTC. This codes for CASSPDWGEQFF.